The next 16 T cell receptor beta chains were all read from a single sample in a study of T cell repertoires in cytomegalovirus infection. Their cognate antigens are unknown. In TCRdb, the reads were re-called with MiXCR into one record per CDR3 protein. This sample carries some 30,000 distinct CDR3 sequences, around 19% of them seen once, and the ten largest clones take approximately 80%. The specimen was CD8+ T cells from cultured PBMCs, collected from culture after CMV antigen stimulation. The receptor source for this set is a human donor in good health (CMV status not recorded). Some clones in this sample may be carry-over from other donors' samples.

The chain links TRBV19 to TRBJ2-1, with D perhaps TRBD2 (6 bases). This CDR3 contains 14 residues. The V gene lost 5 bases and the J gene lost 2 bases, with 10 bases spanning the gap. The germline CDR1 and CDR2 sequences are LNHDA and SQIVND (reference sequence). Here the CDR3 DNA reads TGTGCCAGTAGTTTAGCGGCCCCCTACAATGAGCAGTTCTTC. Its translation: CASSLAAPYNEQFF. The full variable domain, with the rest looked up from reference TRBV19 and TRBJ2-1, is DGGITQSPKYLFRKEGQNVTLSCEQNLNHDAMYWYRQDPGQGLRLIYYSQIVNDFQKGDIAEGYSVSREKKESFPLTVTSAQKNPTAFYLCASSLAAPYNEQFFGPGTRLTVL.

This clonotype was found a few times. The chain is built from TRBV30 and TRBJ1-5, with D possibly matching TRBD1 (6 bases). Germline CDR1 reads GTSNPN; CDR2 reads SVGIG (reference sequence). V was clipped by 0 bases and J by 6 bases, with 9 bases between them. This CDR3 contains 13 residues. The CDR3 loop reads CAWSVTGFQPQHF. In nucleotides, the CDR3 is TGTGCCTGGAGTGTAACAGGGTTTCAGCCCCAGCATTTT. The entire variable domain, with the rest obtained from reference TRBV30 and TRBJ1-5, is as follows: SQTIHQWPATLVQPVGSPLSLECTVEGTSNPNLYWYRQAAGRGLQLLFYSVGIGQISSEVPQNLSASRPQDRQFILSSKKLLLSDSGFYLCAWSVTGFQPQHFGDGTRLSIL.

This chain links TRBV7-9 with TRBJ1-3; D is undetermined. Trimming took 7 bases from V and 0 from J, leaving 10 bases between them. CDR1 is SEHNR, CDR2 FQNEAQ, per germline (reference sequence). This CDR3 region has 14 residues. The CDR3 nucleotides are TGTGCCAGCACCGCATGGAGCTCTGGAAACACCATATATTTT. This translates into CASTAWSSGNTIYF.

The chain combines TRBV7-2 with TRBJ1-3; D is possibly TRBD1 (5 bases). V lost 5 bases to trimming and J lost 2 bases, with 13 bases between them. The length of the CDR3 is 15 residues. Germline V lookup: CDR1 SGHTA, CDR2 FQGNSA. The CDR3 DNA reads as TGTGCCAGCAGCAGCCCCGCAGGGACTGGAAACACCATATATTTT. Translated, it gives CASSSPAGTGNTIYF.

The CDR3 DNA reads TGTGCCAGCAGTTTAAGGTCGGGGGAGCTGTTTTTT. It codes for CASSLRSGELFF. The V gene is TRBV27, the J gene TRBJ2-2; D gene unclear. Trimming took off 2 bases at V and 8 bases at J, with 6 bases between the two ends. The CDR3 sequence is 12 residues long. Germline CDR1 and CDR2: MNHEY and SMNVEV (reference sequence).

The V call is TRBV27, the J call TRBJ1-1; D not resolved. CDR1 and CDR2 from the germline V gene are MNHEY and SMNVEV (reference sequence). With 2 bases removed from V and 10 bases from J, the gap between germline ends came to 11 bases. The CDR3 totals 12 residues. The CDR3: CASSLLPGVAFF. Here the CDR3 DNA reads TGTGCCAGCAGTTTACTCCCAGGAGTAGCTTTCTTT.

The chain combines TRBV7-8 with TRBJ2-7; D perhaps matches TRBD2 (6 bases). The V end was cut by 3 bases, the J end by 3 bases, with 18 bases between. Germline V CDR1 and CDR2: SGHVS, FQNEAQ. CDR3 length: 16 residues. In nucleotides, the CDR3 is TGTGCCAGCAGCTTTGGGGTTGGGACTTCGTACTACGAGCAGTACTTC. Its protein is CASSFGVGTSYYEQYF.

J is TRBJ2-3 and V is TRBV7-2; D perhaps matches TRBD2 (6 bases). The CDR3 length is 16 residues. V lost 5 bases and J 2 bases, leaving 17 bases between the germline ends. The germline V gene has CDR1 SGHTA and CDR2 FQGNSA. The CDR3 protein is CASSLYTSSLTDTQYF. As DNA, the CDR3 is TGTGCCAGCAGCCTCTATACTAGCAGCCTCACAGATACGCAGTATTTT.

Only a few counts were recorded for this clonotype. V and J are TRBV5-6 and TRBJ1-1, with D hard to call. The CDR3 contains 12 residues. Germline CDR1 is SGHDT and CDR2 is YYEEEE. V dropped 0 bases and J dropped 3 bases, with 3 bases sitting between them. CDR3: CASSLGDTEAFF. CDR3 nucleotide sequence: TGTGCCAGCAGCTTGGGGGACACTGAAGCTTTCTTT.

The V and J genes are TRBV6-6 and TRBJ2-7; TRBD2 matches 8 bases. CDR1 is MNHNY and CDR2 is SVGAGI in the germline V gene (reference sequence). J lost 0 bases, V lost 10 bases, and 2 bases had no gene match. The CDR3 extends over 12 amino acids. The CDR3 spells CATSGSSYEQYF. CDR3 DNA sequence: TGTGCCACCAGCGGGAGCTCCTACGAGCAGTACTTC.

This clonotype occurred a few times. The chain carries TRBV5-1 and TRBJ2-1; 12 bases match TRBD2. V was clipped by 1 base and J by 2 bases; unmatched bases: 10. The germline CDR1 and CDR2 sequences are SGHRS and YFSETQ. This CDR3 has 19 amino acids. The CDR3 DNA is TGCGCCAGCAGCTTGCGTCCTAGCGGGAGGGGGTATACCTACAATGAGCAGTTCTTC. As protein: CASSLRPSGRGYTYNEQFF.

In its sample, this clonotype was seen many times. The chain carries TRBV6-5 and TRBJ2-7, with 13 bases identical to TRBD2. V lost 5 bases to trimming and J lost 7 bases; unmatched junction nucleotides: 17. The length of the CDR3 is 18 residues. Germline V gene sequence: CDR1 MNHEY, CDR2 SVGAGI. The CDR3 nucleotides are TGTGCCAGCAGTGTACTCGGGACTAGCGGGATCCATTCGGGGGAGCAGTACTTC. Translation gives CASSVLGTSGIHSGEQYF.

V is TRBV7-9 and J is TRBJ2-1, with TRBD2 matching 8 bases. Per germline, CDR1 SEHNR and CDR2 FQNEAQ (reference sequence). The CDR3 is 15 amino acids. Germline trimming cut 11 bases from V and 8 bases from J; bases unmatched to any gene: 17. The CDR3 is CAVGPSGGLSDEQFF. CDR3 bases: TGTGCCGTCGGCCCTTCGGGGGGGCTAAGTGATGAGCAGTTCTTC.

This clonotype was detected a few times. The chain carries TRBV7-8 and TRBJ2-5; no clear D gene. Germline loops: CDR1 SGHVS, CDR2 FQNEAQ. V was pared by 4 bases and J by 7 bases, with 19 bases between. The CDR3 is made up of 15 amino acids. CDR3 loop: CASSSSRIPSRTQYF. CDR3 in DNA: TGTGCCAGCAGCTCGAGCCGGATCCCCTCCCGGACCCAGTACTTC.

This clonotype was observed a handful of times. CDR3 sequence reads: CASSPPLAGISYEQYF. For the CDR3, the DNA is TGTGCCAGCAGCCCTCCCCTAGCGGGTATCTCCTACGAGCAGTACTTC. The rearrangement uses TRBV7-9 and TRBJ2-7; 8 bases map to TRBD2. CDR1 SEHNR and CDR2 FQNEAQ come from the germline V gene (reference sequence). J gave up 0 bases and V 5 bases, and 9 bases lay outside the gene matches. The CDR3 extends over 16 amino acids.

V is TRBV7-2 and J is TRBJ1-3; TRBD1 agrees at 8 bases. Germline V gives CDR1 SGHTA, CDR2 FQGNSA. CDR3 length equals 15 residues. V lost 4 bases to trimming and J lost 0 bases; unmatched junction nucleotides: 2. The chain's CDR3 is CASSSDRGSGNTIYF. The CDR3 coding sequence is TGTGCCAGCAGCTCCGACAGGGGCTCTGGAAACACCATATATTTT.